This T cell receptor (beta chain) was recorded in a study of T cell repertoires in cytomegalovirus infection. Overall study context: CMV epitopes that were recently identified and HLA-C-restricted were used alongside well-studied HLA-B-restricted ones. Public TCR beta signature analysis indicated the presence of both CMV infection and matching HLA type.

Concerning this clonotype itself: The antigen remains unidentified.

One entry per CDR3 protein, called by TCRdb with MiXCR from the reads. The data contain about 63,000 distinct CDR3 sequences, 20% of them singletons. V was cut by 1 base and J by 2 bases, with 10 bases left in between. CDR3 size: 15 residues. The germline V gene encodes CDR1 SGHVS and CDR2 FNYEAQ. Broader study findings: What dominated the ex vivo response were HLA-C-restricted CMV-specific TCR beta clonotypes.

The starting material was CD8+ T cells from cultured PBMCs, obtained from culture after CMV antigen stimulation. The chain joins TRBV7-6 to TRBJ2-3, with D perhaps TRBD1 (6 bases). This sequence originates from a human donor in good health (CMV status not recorded). Some clones in this sample may be carry-over from other donors' samples. CDR3 DNA: TGTGCCAGCAGCTTAGGGGCAGGGGACACAGATACGCAGTATTTT. Translation gives CASSLGAGDTDTQYF.